The text below deals with one T cell receptor (beta chain). Its antigen is as yet unknown. This sample is part of a study of beta chain features in type 1 diabetes. Study information: When patients were set against healthy donors, age, gender and cell yields were similar.

V lost 4 bases to trimming and J lost 3 bases, with 13 bases between them. The CDR3 contains 14 residues. In germline, CDR1 is MGHRA, CDR2 YSYEKL. Expressed TCRB transcripts were sequenced after all isolated RNA was converted to cDNA. Profiled with immunoSEQ multiplex PCR; TCRdb holds only in-frame clones, not every one. Among a few hundred thousand clones, approximately 11% were seen once, and the ten largest hold 1% to 1.5%. Study-level points and caveats: Reduced insertions and increased deletions marked VDJ junctions in type 1 diabetes patients.

This rearrangement joins TRBV4-1 to TRBJ2-7, with no clear D. The source is a man between 18 and 35 years old in good health. Sequences were obtained from central memory CD4+ T cells from blood. CDR3 bases: TGCGCCAGCAGCCTCACGGATAGGGTCTACGAGCAGTACTTC. Translating it yields CASSLTDRVYEQYF.